This T cell receptor beta chain originates from a study of T cells after posttransplantation cyclophosphamide. Germline V lookup: CDR1 MRHNA, CDR2 SNTAGT. Trimming took off 6 bases at V and 2 bases at J, with 17 bases between the two ends. CDR3 length: 15 amino acids. A note on this clone: Its specificity is unknown.

The study's findings and limits: Tissue-infiltrating T cells from skin or gut overlapped little with blood T cells. Later post-transplant blood repertoires were often dominated by donor CD8+ memory clones. Recipient CMV seropositivity and CMV reactivation strongly tracked TRB clonality.

Busulfan-fludarabine conditioning, marrow transplant, and cyclophosphamide on days +3 and +4 were administered. Libraries were prepared by immunoSEQ multiplex PCR; TCRdb keeps only in-frame clonotypes and omits some of them. In the table there are roughly 7,000 clones, 90% to 95% of which are singletons. Here the sequenced sample was CD8+ T cells sorted from blood, taken after allogeneic stem cell transplant with posttransplant cyclophosphamide. The receptor was isolated from a male patient between 60 and 69 years old who received an allogeneic stem cell transplant from a related donor and was CMV-positive. A share of the T cells may be of graft donor origin. This sequence joins TRBV6-4 and TRBJ2-7, with D unclear. The CDR3 loop reads CASRASALGPYEQYF. CDR3 sequence (DNA): TGTGCCAGCAGGGCCTCGGCTTTGGGCCCCTACGAGCAGTACTTC.